The clone carrying this T cell receptor beta chain came up a few times. The source of the sample is a study of blood T cell repertoires in COVID-19. On the study more broadly: PBMCs, B-cell-depleted T cells, or T cells were the source of the cDNA or gDNA that made up the material.

CDR1 MNHNS and CDR2 SASEGT come from the germline V gene. The CDR3 runs 16 residues. Trimming cost V 3 bases and J 3 bases, with 15 bases left between them. Methods used by the authors: How many nucleated cells were present was estimated from reference gene primer amplification. Some clones are missing from TCRdb's copy, which holds only in-frame ones; the method was immunoSEQ multiplex PCR. The D gene and trimming were derived from the DNA, and the V and J assignments and clone size from that table. The sample shows about 52,000 clones, roughly 87% of them seen only once. This clonotype was sampled from a human donor with active COVID-19. The donor label of this sample is uncertain. The sequencing input was peripheral blood. This sequence joins TRBV6-1 and TRBJ1-5, with unresolved D. The CDR3 sequence: CASSDNPGSYNQPQHF. In nucleotides, the CDR3 is TGTGCCAGCAGTGATAACCCCGGGTCATACAATCAGCCCCAGCATTTT.